Each of the 27 T cell receptor beta chains below was sequenced from the same sample in a study of blood T cell repertoires in COVID-19. TCRdb's table, derived via immunoSEQ multiplex PCR, lists solely in-frame clones and lacks some. Counted here are about 230,000 clones, around 84% occurring once; the ten biggest clones make up approximately 10%. The source material was peripheral blood. The receptor source for this set is a man aged 45-60 years with COVID-19, enrolled during active disease.

The chain couples TRBV7-9 to TRBJ2-5, with 9 bases aligning to TRBD1. Germline assignment: CDR1 SEHNR and CDR2 FQNEAQ (reference sequence). There are 16 residues in the CDR3. In nucleotides, the CDR3 is TGTGCACTAGGAGCTCCAAGGACAGGGGCTAGGGAGACCCAGTACTTC. It encodes CALGAPRTGARETQYF.

V is TRBV2 and J is TRBJ2-3; no firm D call. CDR3 size: 12 residues. Deletions cut 4 bases from V and 1 base from J, with 3 bases between. From germline, CDR1 is SNHLY and CDR2 FYNNEI. CDR3 in amino acids: CASSAGTDTQYF. For the CDR3, the DNA is TGTGCCAGCAGTGCGGGCACAGATACGCAGTATTTT.

This rearrangement joins TRBV19 to TRBJ2-1; 9 bases map to TRBD1. V shed 5 bases and J 7 bases; nucleotides not matched to a gene: 3. Germline CDR1 is LNHDA and CDR2 is SQIVND (reference sequence). CDR3 length: 13 amino acids. CDR3 residues: CASSSGQGNEQFF. The CDR3 DNA is TGTGCCAGTAGTTCGGGACAGGGAAATGAGCAGTTCTTC.

This chain joins TRBV19 and TRBJ1-1, with 9 nucleotides matching TRBD1. Germline V lookup: CDR1 LNHDA, CDR2 SQIVND (reference sequence). The CDR3 sequence is 14 residues long. The J segment lost 6 bases and the V segment lost 7 bases, leaving 9 bases of the junction unmatched. CDR3 residues: CASTTTGGGAEAFF. CDR3 DNA sequence: TGTGCCAGTACCACAACAGGGGGCGGCGCTGAAGCTTTCTTT.

The V call is TRBV4-3, the J call TRBJ1-2; tentatively, D is TRBD1 (5 bases). CDR3 length: 14 amino acids. The germline gives CDR1 LGHNA, CDR2 YSLEER. V was pared by 0 bases and J by 3 bases, with 8 bases between. The CDR3 sequence is CASSQEDRDYGYTF. The CDR3 region has the DNA TGCGCCAGCAGCCAAGAAGACAGAGACTATGGCTACACCTTC.

The rearrangement uses TRBV10-2 and TRBJ1-5, with D tentatively TRBD1 (6 bases). The CDR3 has 15 residues. Trimming removed 5 bases at V and 8 bases at J, with 19 bases between. The germline V gene has CDR1 WSHSY and CDR2 SAAADI. CDR3 sequence (DNA): TGCGCCAGCAGTAAGCGACAGGCCGACCTGGAGCCCCAGCATTTT. Its protein product is CASSKRQADLEPQHF.

The chain carries TRBV28 and TRBJ1-4, with 8 bases fitting TRBD1. This CDR3 is 14 amino acids long. Germline CDR1 is MDHEN and CDR2 is SYDVKM. V shed 4 bases and J 8 bases; nucleotides not matched to a gene: 6. The CDR3 sequence: CASSWTGLGEKLFF. DNA for the CDR3: TGTGCCAGCAGTTGGACAGGGTTAGGGGAAAAACTGTTTTTT. The full variable domain, completed using reference TRBV28 and TRBJ1-4, is DVKVTQSSRYLVKRTGEKVFLECVQDMDHENMFWYRQDPGLGLRLIYFSYDVKMKEKGDIPEGYSVSREKKERFSLILESASTNQTSMYLCASSWTGLGEKLFFGSGTQLSVL.

J is TRBJ2-4 and V is TRBV28, with 8 bases aligning to TRBD1. CDR1 and CDR2 (germline): MDHEN, SYDVKM. This CDR3 region has 16 residues. Losses at the gene ends were 5 bases for V and 0 bases for J; bases not matched to a gene: 6. In DNA form, the CDR3 reads TGTGCCAGCAGTCCGGGACAGGTCGTAGCCAAAAACATTCAGTACTTC. The encoded protein is CASSPGQVVAKNIQYF.

This chain links TRBV6-6 with TRBJ1-2, with unresolved D. Germline CDR1 MNHNY, CDR2 SVGAGI (reference sequence). The V end was cut by 2 bases, the J end by 4 bases, with 14 bases between. The CDR3 length is 15 residues. CDR3 amino acids: CASSYLQTNGYGYTF. CDR3 nucleotides: TGTGCCAGCAGTTACCTCCAGACAAACGGCTATGGCTACACCTTC.

This chain uses TRBV29-1 with TRBJ1-1; 9 nucleotides agree with TRBD1. V lost 7 bases and J lost 3; bases outside the gene matches: 6. CDR1 is SQVTM and CDR2 is ANQGSEA in the germline V gene. The CDR3 loop spans 13 amino acids. This CDR3 is CSAATGGDTEAFF. In nucleotides, the CDR3 is TGCAGCGCTGCGACAGGGGGGGACACTGAAGCTTTCTTT. Full variable domain (rest looked up from reference TRBV29-1 and TRBJ1-1): SAVISQKPSRDICQRGTSLTIQCQVDSQVTMMFWYRQQPGQSLTLIATANQGSEATYESGFVIDKFPISRPNLTFSTLTVSNMSPEDSSIYLCSAATGGDTEAFFGQGTRLTVV.

The chain has TRBV6-5 and TRBJ1-1; D is perhaps TRBD1 (5 bases). The V gene lost 5 bases and the J gene lost 8 bases, with 9 bases spanning the gap. CDR3 length equals 11 residues. Germline V gene data show CDR1 as MNHEY and CDR2 as SVGAGI. Here the CDR3 DNA reads TGTGCCAGCAGTACCGCAGGGGAAGCTTTCTTT. It translates to CASSTAGEAFF.

The chain has TRBV20-1 and TRBJ2-7; D is uncertain. The V end was cut by 3 bases, the J end by 5 bases, with 8 bases between. CDR1 is DFQATT and CDR2 is SNEGSKA in the germline V gene (reference sequence). This CDR3 spans 11 amino acids. Written as DNA, the CDR3 is TGCAGTGCTAGGCGTGAACACGAGCAGTACTTC. Protein: CSARREHEQYF.

Only one count was recorded for this clone. The CDR3 coding sequence is TGTGCCAGCTGTCCCCGGACAGCATATAATTCACCCCTCCACTTT. It translates to CASCPRTAYNSPLHF. The rearrangement links TRBV6-5 to TRBJ1-6; TRBD1 is a possible D gene (6 bases). The V and J ends lost 8 bases and 4 bases respectively, with 15 bases between them. The CDR3 runs 15 residues. Germline CDR1 MNHEY, CDR2 SVGAGI.

The rearrangement links TRBV20-1 to TRBJ2-7, with TRBD2 matching over 8 bases. The germline V gene has CDR1 DFQATT and CDR2 SNEGSKA (reference sequence). After removal of 3 bases from V and 0 bases from J, the junction contained 7 bases not matched to a gene. The CDR3 spans 15 residues. The CDR3 DNA sequence: TGCAGTGCTAGTCTCGGCGGGGGGAACTCCTACGAGCAGTACTTC. Its protein product is CSASLGGGNSYEQYF.

In its sample, this clone was seen once. V and J are TRBV1 and TRBJ1-2; the D call of TRBD1 is as the table states it, not checked on the DNA. TRBV1 is a known pseudogene. The CDR3 contains 15 residues. In nucleotides, the CDR3 is TGCACCAGCAGCCAAGATACGAGGGGGCCACATGGCTACACCTTC. This translates into CTSSQDTRGPHGYTF.

The rearrangement uses TRBV6-2 or TRBV6-3 and TRBJ1-1; tentative D call: TRBD1 (5 bases). The germline V gene has CDR1 MNHEY and CDR2 SVGEGT. The CDR3 length is 16 residues. V was trimmed by 0 bases and J by 1 base, leaving 12 bases between them. The CDR3 here is CASSYSRGIGNTEAFF. DNA for the CDR3: TGTGCCAGCAGTTACTCACGGGGGATTGGGAACACTGAAGCTTTCTTT.

This clone was counted a few times. The V and J genes are TRBV10-2 and TRBJ1-2; 9 bases are a match to TRBD1. The J segment lost 7 bases and the V segment lost 4 bases, leaving 7 bases of the junction unmatched. This CDR3 is built from 14 residues. Germline V lookup: CDR1 WSHSY, CDR2 SAAADI. The DNA for the CDR3 is TGCGCCAGCAGTGCGGGACAGGGTGTTGGTGGCTACACCTTC. Protein product: CASSAGQGVGGYTF.

V usage is TRBV10-2 and J usage is TRBJ1-1; D is unclear. There are 11 residues in the CDR3. From germline, CDR1 is WSHSY and CDR2 SAAADI. The germline V and J ends were trimmed by 8 bases and 1 base, with 5 bases remaining between them. The CDR3 coding sequence is TGCGCCAGCGCTAAGAACACTGAAGCTTTCTTT. Translation gives CASAKNTEAFF.

The genes are TRBV7-2 and TRBJ1-4, with D hard to call. There are 15 residues in the CDR3. Germline-derived CDR1 and CDR2 are SGHTA and FQGNSA. With 6 bases removed from V and 0 bases from J, the gap between germline ends came to 11 bases. The CDR3 sequence: CASRATYATNEKLFF. The CDR3 DNA reads as TGTGCCAGCAGGGCGACATATGCAACTAATGAAAAACTGTTTTTT.

This clone came up once. V gene TRBV9 combines with J gene TRBJ2-1, with TRBD2 matching 7 bases. The CDR3 loop spans 16 amino acids. V lost 0 bases, J lost 0 bases, and 3 bases stayed unmatched. Germline CDR1 reads SGDLS; CDR2 reads YYNGEE. This CDR3 reads CASSVAPGGSYNEQFF. The CDR3 DNA reads as TGTGCCAGCAGCGTAGCTCCGGGAGGCTCCTACAATGAGCAGTTCTTC.

The J gene is TRBJ2-5, the V gene TRBV19, with a possible D match to TRBD2 (6 bases). CDR1 is LNHDA, CDR2 SQIVND, per germline (reference sequence). The CDR3 spans 17 residues. The germline V and J ends were trimmed by 5 bases and 2 bases, with 21 bases remaining between them. The CDR3 loop reads CASSLLRGGATQETQYF. CDR3 DNA: TGTGCCAGTAGTCTCCTGAGGGGCGGGGCGACTCAAGAGACCCAGTACTTC.

The chain combines TRBV3-1 (or the pseudogene TRBV3-2) with TRBJ2-1, with 8 bases fitting TRBD2. The CDR3 consists of 14 residues. With V trimmed by 4 bases and J by 5 bases, 4 bases remained unmatched. Germline V gives CDR1 LGHDT, CDR2 YNNKEL (reference sequence). CDR3 loop: CASSPSGGHNEQFF. The CDR3 DNA sequence: TGTGCCAGCAGCCCCTCGGGGGGGCACAATGAGCAGTTCTTC.

The rearrangement joins TRBV5-1 to TRBJ1-4; no firm D call. V lost 0 bases to trimming and J lost 1 base, with 10 bases between them. Germline values: CDR1 SGHRS, CDR2 YFSETQ. The CDR3 covers 16 residues. The CDR3 sequence is CASSLGSGVTNEKLFF. DNA of the CDR3: TGCGCCAGCAGCTTGGGGAGCGGGGTAACTAATGAAAAACTGTTTTTT.

The chain recombines TRBV30 with TRBJ2-7; tentatively, D is TRBD1 (5 bases). The CDR3 covers 15 residues. CDR1 and CDR2 from the germline V gene are GTSNPN and SVGIG (reference sequence). V was clipped by 5 bases and J by 2 bases, with 19 bases between them. In DNA form, the CDR3 reads TGTGCCTGGGGGATTGGGGCCAATCGTCCCTACGAGCAGTACTTC. It encodes CAWGIGANRPYEQYF.

The chain is built from TRBV5-1 and TRBJ2-7, with 9 bases fitting TRBD1. Germline values: CDR1 SGHRS, CDR2 YFSETQ. V was pared by 2 bases and J by 2 bases, with 2 bases of the junction left unmatched. CDR3 length: 14 residues. CDR3: CASSFGQGPYEQYF. The CDR3, as DNA: TGCGCCAGCAGCTTTGGACAGGGGCCCTACGAGCAGTACTTC.

This sequence joins TRBV6-5 and TRBJ1-1; a possible D gene is TRBD1 (6 bases). Trimming left V 6 bases short and J 1 base short, with 9 bases between. The CDR3 runs 13 residues. From germline, CDR1 is MNHEY and CDR2 SVGAGI. CDR3 protein: CASRGTSNTEAFF. The CDR3 bases are TGTGCCAGCAGAGGGACATCGAACACTGAAGCTTTCTTT.

This clone has a single count. The rearrangement uses TRBV19 and TRBJ2-5, with D possibly matching TRBD1 (7 bases). Looked up from germline, CDR1 is LNHDA and CDR2 is SQIVND (reference sequence). The V gene lost 5 bases and the J gene lost 6 bases, with 13 bases spanning the gap. The CDR3 covers 13 residues. The CDR3 loop is CASSAGQLKTQYF. The DNA of the CDR3 is TGTGCCAGTAGTGCGGGACAGTTGAAGACCCAGTACTTC.